Reported below is one TCR beta chain. No antigen is known for it. These data come from a study of blood T cells in healthy people across ages. Study-level results: Older individuals had lower TCR beta diversity per million T cells (the decline was roughly linear).

Together with a sample-barcoded 5' primer, a J-beta primer mix was included in a second PCR lasting roughly 6 to 12 cycles. TCRdb re-analysed the 5' RACE reads in MiXCR, keeping a single row per CDR3 protein. The sample comprises roughly 720,000 distinct CDR3 sequences, 50% to 65% of which are singletons, and around 41% rests with the top ten. CDR3 length equals 16 residues. Trimming removed 11 bases from V and 3 bases from J, with 25 bases in between. Germline V gene lookup returns CDR1 LGHDT and CDR2 YNNKEL (reference sequence). Sample: blood. The chain is built from TRBV3-1 and TRBJ2-5; D not certain. This receptor was identified in a man aged 80 or over in good health. In nucleotides, the CDR3 is TGTGCCTCTTCGTTGGGGTCGGCGTTTGGGGAAGAGACCCAGTACTTC. Protein product: CASSLGSAFGEETQYF.